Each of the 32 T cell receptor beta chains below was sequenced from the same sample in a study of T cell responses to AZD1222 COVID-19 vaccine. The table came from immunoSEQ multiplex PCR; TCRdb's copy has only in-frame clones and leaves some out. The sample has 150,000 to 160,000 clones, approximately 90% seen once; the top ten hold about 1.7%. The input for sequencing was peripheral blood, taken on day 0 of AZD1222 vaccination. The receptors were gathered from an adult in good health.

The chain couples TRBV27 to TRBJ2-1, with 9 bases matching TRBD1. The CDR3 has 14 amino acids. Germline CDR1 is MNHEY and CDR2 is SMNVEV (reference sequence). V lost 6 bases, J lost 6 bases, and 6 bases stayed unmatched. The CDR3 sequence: CASSRDRVANEQFF. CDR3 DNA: TGTGCCAGCAGCCGGGACAGGGTTGCCAATGAGCAGTTCTTC.

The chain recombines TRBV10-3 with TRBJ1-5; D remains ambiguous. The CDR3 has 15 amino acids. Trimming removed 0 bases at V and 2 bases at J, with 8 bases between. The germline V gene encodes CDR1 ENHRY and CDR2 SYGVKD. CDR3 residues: CAISESGWGNQPQHF. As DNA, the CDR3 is TGTGCCATCAGTGAGTCAGGGTGGGGCAATCAGCCCCAGCATTTT.

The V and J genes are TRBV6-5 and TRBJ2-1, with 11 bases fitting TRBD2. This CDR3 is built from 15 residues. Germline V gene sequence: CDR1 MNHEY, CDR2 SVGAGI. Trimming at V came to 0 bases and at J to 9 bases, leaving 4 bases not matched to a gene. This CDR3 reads CASSYSLAGGGEQFF. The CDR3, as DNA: TGTGCCAGCAGTTACTCTCTAGCGGGAGGTGGTGAGCAGTTCTTC.

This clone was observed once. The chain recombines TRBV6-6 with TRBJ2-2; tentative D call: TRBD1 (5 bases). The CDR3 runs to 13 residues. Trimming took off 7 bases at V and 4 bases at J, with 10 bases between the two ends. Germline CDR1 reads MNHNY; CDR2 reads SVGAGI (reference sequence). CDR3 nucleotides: TGTGCCAGCAAAGGGGTGCGCACCGGGGAGCTGTTTTTT. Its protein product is CASKGVRTGELFF.

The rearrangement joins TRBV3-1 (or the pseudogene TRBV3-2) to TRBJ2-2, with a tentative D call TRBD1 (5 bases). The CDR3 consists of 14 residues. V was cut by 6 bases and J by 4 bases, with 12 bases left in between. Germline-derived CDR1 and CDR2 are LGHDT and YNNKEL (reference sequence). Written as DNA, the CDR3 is TGTGCCAGCAGTCAAAAAGGGGCCACCGGGGAGCTGTTTTTT. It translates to CASSQKGATGELFF.

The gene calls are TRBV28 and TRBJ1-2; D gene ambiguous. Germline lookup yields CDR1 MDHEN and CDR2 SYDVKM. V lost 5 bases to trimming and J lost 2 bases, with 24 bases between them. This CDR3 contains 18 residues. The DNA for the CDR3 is TGTGCCAGCAGTAGGTCATTGGCCGGGATCATGTCAAACTATGGCTACACCTTC. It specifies CASSRSLAGIMSNYGYTF.

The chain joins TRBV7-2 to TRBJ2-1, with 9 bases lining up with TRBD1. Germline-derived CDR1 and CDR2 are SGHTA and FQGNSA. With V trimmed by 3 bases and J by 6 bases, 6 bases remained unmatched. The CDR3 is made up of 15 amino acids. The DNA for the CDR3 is TGTGCCAGCAGCTTCTGGGACAGGGTGGGCAATGAGCAGTTCTTC. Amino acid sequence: CASSFWDRVGNEQFF.

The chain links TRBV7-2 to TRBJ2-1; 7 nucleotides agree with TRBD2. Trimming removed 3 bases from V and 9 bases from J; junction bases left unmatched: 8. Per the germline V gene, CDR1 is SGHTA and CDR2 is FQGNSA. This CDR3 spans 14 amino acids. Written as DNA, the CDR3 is TGTGCCAGCAGCTTTGGGGGAGGGCCGGGTGAGCAGTTCTTC. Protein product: CASSFGGGPGEQFF.

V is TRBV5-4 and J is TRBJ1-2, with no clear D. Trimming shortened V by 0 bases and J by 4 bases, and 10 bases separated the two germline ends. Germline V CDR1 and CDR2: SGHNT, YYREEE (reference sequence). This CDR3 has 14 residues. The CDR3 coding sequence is TGTGCCAGCAGCTTGGAGCCGGACGGCTATGGCTACACCTTC. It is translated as CASSLEPDGYGYTF. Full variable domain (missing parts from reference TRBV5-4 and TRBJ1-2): ETGVTQSPTHLIKTRGQQVTLRCSSQSGHNTVSWYQQALGQGPQFIFQYYREEENGRGNFPPRFSGLQFPNYSSELNVNALELDDSALYLCASSLEPDGYGYTFGSGTRLTVV.

CDR3 residues: CASSPGQGETDTQYF. The DNA for the CDR3 is TGTGCCAGCAGCCCCGGACAGGGGGAGACAGATACGCAGTATTTT. The J gene is TRBJ2-3, the V gene TRBV11-3; 10 positions match TRBD1. The CDR3 length is 15 residues. Germline CDR1 SGHNT, CDR2 YENEEA. After removal of 5 bases from V and 3 bases from J, the junction contained 5 bases not matched to a gene.

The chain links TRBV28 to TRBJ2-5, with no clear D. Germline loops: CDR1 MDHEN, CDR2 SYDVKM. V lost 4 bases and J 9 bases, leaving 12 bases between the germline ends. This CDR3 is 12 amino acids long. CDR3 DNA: TGTGCCAGCAGTTCTCAGCCGGTGGCCCAGTACTTC. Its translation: CASSSQPVAQYF.

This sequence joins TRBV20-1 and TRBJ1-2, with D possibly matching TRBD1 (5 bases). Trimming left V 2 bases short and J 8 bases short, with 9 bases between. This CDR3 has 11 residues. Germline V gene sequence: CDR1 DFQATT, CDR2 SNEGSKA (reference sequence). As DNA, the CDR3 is TGCAGTGCTAGACAGGACAAGGGCTACACCTTC. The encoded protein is CSARQDKGYTF.

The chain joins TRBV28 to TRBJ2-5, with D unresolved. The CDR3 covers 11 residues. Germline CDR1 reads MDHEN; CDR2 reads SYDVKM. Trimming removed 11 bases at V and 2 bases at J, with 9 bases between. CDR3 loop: CAQKQQETQYF. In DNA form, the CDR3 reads TGTGCCCAAAAGCAACAAGAGACCCAGTACTTC.

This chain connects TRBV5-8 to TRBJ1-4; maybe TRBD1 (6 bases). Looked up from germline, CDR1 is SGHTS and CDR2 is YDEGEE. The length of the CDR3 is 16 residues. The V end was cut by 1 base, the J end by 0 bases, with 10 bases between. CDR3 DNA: TGTGCCAGCAGCTTGAGAGGACAGACAACTAATGAAAAACTGTTTTTT. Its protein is CASSLRGQTTNEKLFF.

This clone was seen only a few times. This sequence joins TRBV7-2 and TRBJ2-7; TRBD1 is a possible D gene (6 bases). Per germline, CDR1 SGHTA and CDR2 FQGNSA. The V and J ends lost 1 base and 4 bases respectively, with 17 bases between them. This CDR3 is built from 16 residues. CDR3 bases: TGTGCCAGCAGCTTAGGGCCACAGGGCCAAAGGTACGAGCAGTACTTC. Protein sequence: CASSLGPQGQRYEQYF.

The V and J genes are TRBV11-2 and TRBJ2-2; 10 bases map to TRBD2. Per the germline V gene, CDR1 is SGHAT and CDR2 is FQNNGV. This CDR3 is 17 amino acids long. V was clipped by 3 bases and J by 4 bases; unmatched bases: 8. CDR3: CASSLISSGSGTGELFF. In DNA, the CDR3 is TGTGCCAGCAGCTTGATTTCTAGCGGGAGTGGCACCGGGGAGCTGTTTTTT.

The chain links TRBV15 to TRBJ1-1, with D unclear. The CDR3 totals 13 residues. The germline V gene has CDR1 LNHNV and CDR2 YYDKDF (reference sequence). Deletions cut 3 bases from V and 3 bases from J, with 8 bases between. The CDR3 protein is CATSRTEHTEAFF. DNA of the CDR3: TGTGCCACCAGCAGGACGGAACACACTGAAGCTTTCTTT.

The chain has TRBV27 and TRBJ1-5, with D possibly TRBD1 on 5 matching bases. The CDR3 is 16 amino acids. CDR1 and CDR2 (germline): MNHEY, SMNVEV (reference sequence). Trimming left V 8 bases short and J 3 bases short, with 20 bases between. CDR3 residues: CASGPLLDKDNQPQHF. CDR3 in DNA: TGTGCCAGCGGACCACTACTGGACAAGGACAATCAGCCCCAGCATTTT.

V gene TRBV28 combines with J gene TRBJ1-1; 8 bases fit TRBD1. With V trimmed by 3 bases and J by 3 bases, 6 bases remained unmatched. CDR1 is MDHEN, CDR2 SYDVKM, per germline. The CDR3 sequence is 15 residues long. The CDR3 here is CASSFSGRGHTEAFF. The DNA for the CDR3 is TGTGCCAGCAGTTTTAGTGGCAGGGGGCACACTGAAGCTTTCTTT.

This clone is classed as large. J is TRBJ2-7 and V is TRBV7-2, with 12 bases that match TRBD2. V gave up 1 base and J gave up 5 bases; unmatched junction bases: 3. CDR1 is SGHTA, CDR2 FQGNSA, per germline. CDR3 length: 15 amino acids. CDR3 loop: CASSLGLAGGNEQYF. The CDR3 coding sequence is TGTGCCAGCAGCTTAGGGCTAGCGGGAGGGAACGAGCAGTACTTC. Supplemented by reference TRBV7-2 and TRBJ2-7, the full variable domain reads GAGVSQSPSNKVTEKGKDVELRCDPISGHTALYWYRQSLGQGLEFLIYFQGNSAPDKSGLPSDRFSAERTGGSVSTLTIQRTQQEDSAVYLCASSLGLAGGNEQYFGPGTRLTVT.

This CDR3 reads CASSADRGQLETQYF. The CDR3 DNA reads as TGTGCCAGCAGCGCCGACCGGGGACAGCTAGAGACCCAGTACTTC. V usage is TRBV7-6 and J usage is TRBJ2-5, with 7 bases identical to TRBD1. The V and J ends lost 5 bases and 4 bases, in that order; junction bases with no gene match: 10. The CDR3 has 15 amino acids. Per germline, CDR1 SGHVS and CDR2 FNYEAQ.

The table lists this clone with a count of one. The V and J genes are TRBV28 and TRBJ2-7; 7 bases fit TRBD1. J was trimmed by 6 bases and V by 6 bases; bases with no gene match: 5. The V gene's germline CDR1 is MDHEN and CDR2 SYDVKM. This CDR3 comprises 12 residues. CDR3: CASSEQGSEQYF. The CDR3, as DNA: TGTGCCAGCAGCGAACAGGGGTCCGAGCAGTACTTC.

The CDR3: CASSTGSAGYTEAFF. The CDR3 DNA is TGTGCCAGTAGCACAGGGTCGGCGGGGTACACTGAAGCTTTCTTT. This chain connects TRBV19 to TRBJ1-1, with D perhaps TRBD1 (6 bases). Germline V gene lookup returns CDR1 LNHDA and CDR2 SQIVND (reference sequence). Trimming removed 6 bases at V and 3 bases at J, with 17 bases between. The CDR3 length is 15 residues.

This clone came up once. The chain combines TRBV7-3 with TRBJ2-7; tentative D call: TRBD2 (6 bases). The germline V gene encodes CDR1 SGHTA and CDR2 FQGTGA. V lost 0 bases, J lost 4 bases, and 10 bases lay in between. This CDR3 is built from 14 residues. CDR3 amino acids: CASSLTGDSYEQYF. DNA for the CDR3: TGTGCCAGCAGCTTAACGGGGGACTCTTACGAGCAGTACTTC.

In DNA form, the CDR3 reads TGTGCCAGCAGCCTAGGGGGGTCCCAAGAGACCCAGTACTTC. Amino acids: CASSLGGSQETQYF. The chain couples TRBV11-3 to TRBJ2-5, with D tentatively TRBD1 or TRBD2 (6 bases each). Germline lookup yields CDR1 SGHNT and CDR2 YENEEA. Trimming stripped 5 bases from V and 1 base from J, with 11 bases between. The CDR3 length is 14 residues. The complete variable domain, with remaining parts taken from reference TRBV11-3 and TRBJ2-5, reads EAGVVQSPRYKIIEKKQPVAFWCNPISGHNTLYWYLQNLGQGPELLIRYENEEAVDDSQLPKDRFSAERLKGVDSTLKIQPAELGDSAVYLCASSLGGSQETQYFGPGTRLLVL.

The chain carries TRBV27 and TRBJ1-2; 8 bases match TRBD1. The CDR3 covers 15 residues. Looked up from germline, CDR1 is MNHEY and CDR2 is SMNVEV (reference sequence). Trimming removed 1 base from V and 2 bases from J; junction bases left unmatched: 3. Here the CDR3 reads CASSLYRTGNYGYTF. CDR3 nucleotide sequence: TGTGCCAGCAGTTTATATCGGACAGGGAACTATGGCTACACCTTC.

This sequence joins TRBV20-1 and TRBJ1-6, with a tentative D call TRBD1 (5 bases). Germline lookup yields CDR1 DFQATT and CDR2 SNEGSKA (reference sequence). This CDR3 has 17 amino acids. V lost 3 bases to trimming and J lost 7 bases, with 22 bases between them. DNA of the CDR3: TGCAGTGCTAGTTCGGCAGCTCTTCAGGGAACAAATTCACCCCTCCACTTT. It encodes CSASSAALQGTNSPLHF.

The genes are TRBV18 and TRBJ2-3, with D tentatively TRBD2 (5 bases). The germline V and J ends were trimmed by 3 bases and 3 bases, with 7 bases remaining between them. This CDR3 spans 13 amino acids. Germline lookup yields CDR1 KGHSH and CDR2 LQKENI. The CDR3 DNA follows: TGTGCCAGCTCACCGAGGGAAACAGATACGCAGTATTTT. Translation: CASSPRETDTQYF.

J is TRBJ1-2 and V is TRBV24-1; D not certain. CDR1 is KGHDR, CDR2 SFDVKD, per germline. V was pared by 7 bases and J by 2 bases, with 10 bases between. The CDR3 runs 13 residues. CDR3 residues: CATSVDGNYGYTF. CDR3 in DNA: TGTGCCACCAGCGTAGACGGAAACTATGGCTACACCTTC.

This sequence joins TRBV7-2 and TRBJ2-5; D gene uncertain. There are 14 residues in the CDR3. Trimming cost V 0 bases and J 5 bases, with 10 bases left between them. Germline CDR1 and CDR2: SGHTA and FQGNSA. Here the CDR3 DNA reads TGTGCCAGCAGCTTAGCTGGGATCCGGGAGACCCAGTACTTC. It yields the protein CASSLAGIRETQYF.

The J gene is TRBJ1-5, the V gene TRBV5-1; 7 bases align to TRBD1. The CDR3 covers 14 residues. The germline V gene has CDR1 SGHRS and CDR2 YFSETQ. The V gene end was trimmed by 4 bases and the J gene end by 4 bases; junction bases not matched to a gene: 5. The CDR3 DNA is TGCGCCAGCAGCAAGACAGGGCTTAATCAGCCCCAGCATTTT. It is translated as CASSKTGLNQPQHF.

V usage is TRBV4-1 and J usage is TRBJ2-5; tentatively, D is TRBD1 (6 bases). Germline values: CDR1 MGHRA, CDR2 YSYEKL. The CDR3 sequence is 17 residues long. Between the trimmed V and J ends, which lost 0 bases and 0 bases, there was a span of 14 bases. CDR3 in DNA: TGCGCCAGCAGCCAAGATGTGTCCGGGACATACCAAGAGACCCAGTACTTC. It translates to CASSQDVSGTYQETQYF.